Sequencing of this T cell receptor beta chain was carried out in a study of PD-1 blockade in mismatch repair-deficient tumors. At the level of the study: Enrolled about 2012-2016, patients had progressing, pretreated mismatch repair-deficient cancers of 12 to 13 types.

Clones were sequenced by immunoSEQ multiplex PCR, and TCRdb holds only the in-frame ones, with some missing. Of around 100,000 clones in the sample, roughly 80% were seen once. TCR sequencing covered a few patients who responded to pembrolizumab. Germline CDR1 reads LGHNT; CDR2 reads FRNRAP. V lost 6 bases and J 2 bases, leaving 8 bases between the germline ends. This CDR3 is built from 12 residues. Study-wide results and limits: Tumor-resident clones, often undetectable pretreatment in blood, expanded then contracted after pembrolizumab.

As to this clone: Its antigen is not known.

This specimen was peripheral blood, taken approximately 64 weeks after starting pembrolizumab. The chain links TRBV12-5 to TRBJ2-7; tentatively, D is TRBD1 or TRBD2 (5 bases each). This clonotype was obtained from an adult with mismatch repair-deficient cancer. For the CDR3, the DNA is TGTGCTAGTGGGGGGCGGGCCTACGAGCAGTACTTC. Protein sequence: CASGGRAYEQYF.